This T cell receptor beta chain was identified during a study of neurological immune-mediated disorders (dated by TCRdb to about 2019). Regarding the study in general: Among the roughly 34 multiple sclerosis patients, relapsing-remitting MS was present in roughly 30 and secondary progressive MS was present in 3. The cohort comprised about 71 subjects: roughly 15 HAM/TSP patients, 35 or so multiple sclerosis patients and around 20 healthy controls. The 90 to 110 TCR-beta libraries included longitudinal samples, technical triplicates and paired sorted CD4+ and CD8+ T-cell subsets alongside PBMC samples. Peripheral blood TCR-beta repertoires from HTLV-I-associated myelopathy (HAM/TSP) patients, multiple sclerosis patients and healthy controls were compared by UMI-based sequencing. Summary of the overall study and its limitations: Across subjects, expanded clones never shared an identical CDR3 amino acid sequence, which suggests that the TCR-beta repertoires in every group were private. TCR clonal expansion was highest in HAM/TSP patients and lowest in MS patients, with MS patients falling below even healthy controls. No association of the MS cluster with clinical or MRI features was observed, and the need for larger cohorts was stated by the authors. Phylogenetic analysis grouped repertoires from 18 of 34 MS patients into a cluster of related CDR3 sequences, suggesting a possible repertoire-level signature.

V was cut back by 4 bases and J by 6 bases, leaving a gap of 15 bases between them. The CDR3 numbers 14 residues from cysteine through phenylalanine. Solely the CDR3 DNA is kept, with 42 bases framed from the first base. CDR1 is given as SGHRS and CDR2 as YFSETQ, both from the germline V gene. For unsorted PBMC libraries, 2 million PBMCs were used after storage in RNAlater at -80 degrees C until RNA extraction. Multiple sclerosis patients were enrolled in a US clinical protocol evaluating disease progression by magnetic resonance imaging. PBMCs were separated from peripheral blood using Ficoll-Hypaque density gradient centrifugation and then cryopreserved in liquid nitrogen. cDNA synthesis used template-switch 5'RACE with a primer carrying a 10-nucleotide random unique molecular identifier tagging each TCR transcript. Every sequencing run yielded over 160 million TCR-beta sequences covering 15-18 subjects. The RNeasy kit was used to extract total RNA. TCR-beta VDJ regions were amplified with primers for the TCR constant region and the 5'RACE anchor, using the KAPA Real-time Library Amplification kit. A first PCR added sample indexes and Illumina adaptors, after which a second PCR increased the library yield. After purification with Ampure beads, the TCR product of roughly 650 bp was size-selected on a 2% E-gel SizeSelection system. Before pooling, library quality was assessed on a Bioanalyzer, concentration was determined with Qubit, and library quantification was performed with the Kapa Library Quantification kit. An Illumina HiSeq 2500 sequenced the libraries paired-end 2 x 150 bp. To increase sequence diversity, roughly 25-31% phiX was spiked into each library pool. The paper's processing steps were these. The quality-filtered reads were processed with the UMI-based MiGEC pipeline, whose error correction step removed more than 75% of the raw TCR sequences. IMGT germline references were used for alignment of VDJ genes, and clonotypes were defined by a unique CDR3 amino acid sequence together with V-J genes. Clonal expansion, Shannon diversity and CDR3 relatedness (CalcPairwiseDistances, ClusterSamples) were evaluated with VDJtools, and phylogenetic trees were built with CLCbio workbench. Expanded clones were defined as having at least 8 unique UMIs, based on coefficient-of-variation modelling across technical triplicates. The public reads were reprocessed in TCRdb via fastp at Q25 and MiXCR, keeping in-frame beta chains. Rows are combined by CDR3 protein, so each entry shows the most common genes and DNA. The V and J calls were not made by the authors but by TCRdb's processing. For this sample there are around 35,000 distinct CDR3 sequences; 1.5% appear just once. The ten biggest clones cover 7.5% to 10% of the sample.

This clonotype has at least ten counts. Its binding antigen is unknown. The sample holds no much larger clone one base away, and base qualities are not on file. The TCR originated in a woman aged 25 to 39 with multiple sclerosis. Sequencing used PBMCs. This receptor chain uses TRBV5-1 and TRBJ2-3; the D gene cannot be resolved beyond TRBD1 or TRBD2, each matching 5 bases. DNA sequence: TGCGCCAGCAGCCGGGGCCAGGGTCGGGATACGCAGTATTTT. Its translation is CASSRGQGRDTQYF.